This paragraph reports one T cell receptor (beta chain). The data are from a study of T cell responses to AZD1222 COVID-19 vaccine. Whole-study context: Pooled together were second doses at about 4 or about 12 weeks.

Data came from immunoSEQ multiplex PCR; TCRdb stores just in-frame clones and leaves some out. The sample carries roughly 200,000 clones, about 91% recorded once. The sample here was peripheral blood, taken on day 0 of AZD1222 vaccination. This TCR was recovered from an adult in good health.

CDR3 residues: CASSERVPNEKLFF. The DNA of the CDR3 is TGTGCCAGCAGTGAGAGGGTTCCTAATGAAAAACTGTTTTTT. V and J are TRBV2 and TRBJ1-4; D gene uncertain. With 3 bases removed from V and 3 bases from J, the gap between germline ends came to 8 bases. Germline V gives CDR1 SNHLY, CDR2 FYNNEI. The CDR3 contains 14 residues.